This T cell receptor (beta chain) was observed in a study of response to subunit inactivated influenza vaccine. Study results and caveats: The authors proposed limited new T cell recruitment per seasonal influenza vaccination.

Trimming stripped 4 bases from V and 6 bases from J, with 7 bases between. Germline CDR1 and CDR2: SEHNR and FQNEAQ (reference sequence). CDR3 length: 12 amino acids. Turning to this clonotype: Its target is not known.

TCRdb reprocessed the RT-PCR reads with MiXCR, giving one entry per CDR3 protein. The table includes 300,000 to 350,000 distinct CDR3 sequences, over 20% detected once. This chain connects TRBV7-9 to TRBJ2-1; D call uncertain. This sample comprised PBMCs from blood, obtained 21 months after vaccination. The sequence derives from a man between 50 and 75 years old who received an inactivated influenza vaccine. DNA of the CDR3: TGTGCCAGCAGCTCCTCACGCAATGAGCAGTTCTTC. Translating it yields CASSSSRNEQFF.